The TCR beta chain under discussion was sequenced for a study of shared clonotypes between healthy human individuals. Original data processing: Junction-only immunoSEQ data arrived without quality scores, meaning filtering differed. TCRdb's table, derived via immunoSEQ multiplex PCR, lists solely in-frame clones and lacks some. That table furnishes V, J and clone size, whereas the DNA furnished D and trimming. Of 550,000 to 700,000 clones in the sample, more than 70% were seen once. As regards this clone: Its target is unknown.

Study-wide results and caveats: The expectation was that sequencing depth would affect clonotype sharing among donors.

From CD4+ cells came CD45RA+ naive and CD45RA-negative memory subsets. The CDR3 contains 14 residues. V lost 3 bases, J lost 8 bases, and 16 bases lay in between. Germline V gene sequence: CDR1 MGHDK, CDR2 SYGVNS. The sample was memory CD4+ T cells sorted from blood. As to subset: CD45RA-negative fraction. The chain combines TRBV25-1 with TRBJ1-2, with a weak D call TRBD1 (5 bases). This receptor was identified in a woman aged 25 to 39 in good health. The CDR3 loop reads CASSDQGQGRGYTF. The DNA of the CDR3 is TGTGCCAGCAGTGATCAAGGACAAGGCAGGGGCTACACCTTC.